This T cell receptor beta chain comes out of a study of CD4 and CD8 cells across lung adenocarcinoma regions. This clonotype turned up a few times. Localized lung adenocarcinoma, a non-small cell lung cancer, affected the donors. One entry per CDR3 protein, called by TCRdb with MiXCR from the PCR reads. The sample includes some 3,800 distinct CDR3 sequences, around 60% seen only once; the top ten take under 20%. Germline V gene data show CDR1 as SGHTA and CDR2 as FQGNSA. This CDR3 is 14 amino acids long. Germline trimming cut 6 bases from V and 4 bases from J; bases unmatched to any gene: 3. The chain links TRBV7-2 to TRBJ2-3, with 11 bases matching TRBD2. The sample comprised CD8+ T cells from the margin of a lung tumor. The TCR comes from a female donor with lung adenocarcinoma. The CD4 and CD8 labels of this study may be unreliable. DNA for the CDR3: TGTGCCAGCAGTAGCGGGGGGGCGGCAGATACGCAGTATTTT. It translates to CASSSGGAADTQYF.